This TCR beta chain derives from a study of graft-versus-host responses after intestinal transplantation. There were some 200,000 CFSE-labeled responder cells plated together with some 200,000 irradiated, violet-dye-labeled stimulator cells. Whole-study results and caveats: Within allografts, high graft-versus-host to host-versus-graft clonal ratios were seen among patients with graft-donor T cell macrochimerism.

This CDR3 region has 15 residues. The ends were cut back, 5 bases at V and 7 bases at J, with 20 bases in the middle. Per the germline V gene, CDR1 is SGHTA and CDR2 is FQGTGA. Libraries were prepared by immunoSEQ multiplex PCR; TCRdb keeps only in-frame clonotypes and omits some of them. This sample has about 8,900 clones, with around a quarter found just once. This sequence was found in a human patient who was an organ donor for intestinal transplantation. The chain employs TRBV7-3 and TRBJ1-2; maybe TRBD1 (6 bases). The source material was alloreactive CD8+ T cells from a mixed lymphocyte reaction culture, sampled before transplantation. Subset: CFSE-low proliferating T cells sorted from roughly six-day pre-transplant mixed lymphocyte reaction (GvH or HvG direction). In DNA, the CDR3 is TGTGCCAGCAGCCCGCTCGAGGGGGATCCGGGTGGCTACACCTTC. It codes for CASSPLEGDPGGYTF.